The clone carrying this T cell receptor beta chain was seen repeatedly, ten times or more. Antigen unknown. The CDR3 totals 14 residues. J lost 4 bases, V lost 0 bases, and 2 bases had no gene match. The germline V gene encodes CDR1 SNHLY and CDR2 FYNNEI. The data belong to a study of blood T cells in healthy people across ages. Study outcomes and limitations: PBMCs that were unsorted prevented a conclusive naive versus antigen-experienced comparison.

PCR was performed a second time for 7 to 11 cycles using a sample-barcoded 5' primer and a J-beta primer mix. TCRdb independently ran MiXCR on the 5' RACE reads; one entry per CDR3 protein. The sample contains some 1 million distinct CDR3 sequences, more than 35% of which appear only once. Sequences were obtained from blood. V is TRBV2 and J is TRBJ2-5; 7 bases are a match to TRBD2. This receptor was taken from a woman aged 55-70 years in good health. DNA of the CDR3: TGTGCCAGCAGTGAAGCTGGGGGGGGAGAGACCCAGTACTTC. Translating it yields CASSEAGGGETQYF.